This T cell receptor (beta chain) was identified during a study of cytomegalovirus exposure and HLA in healthy donors. Study overall: One earlier analysis, a look at about 179 million T cells, found fewer than 140 million unique TCR beta sequences.

Study results and caveats: Associated with HLA alleles at 0.05 false discovery rate in a later analysis were 16,951 TCR beta sequences. For cytomegalovirus status, the classifier reportedly gave diagnoses with high specificity and sensitivity. Donor immune exposure was known only as CMV serostatus.

Germline-derived CDR1 and CDR2 are MNHEY and SVGAGI. The length of the CDR3 is 14 residues. Trimming at V came to 6 bases and at J to 6 bases, leaving 5 bases not matched to a gene. Points on this clone: Its antigen is unidentified.

A multiplex PCR was run with 60 Vbeta primers and 13 Jbeta primers. Only in-frame clones appear in the TCRdb table, and some are missing; sequencing was by immunoSEQ multiplex PCR. The sample contains about 200,000 clones, around 80% of which appear only once. Sequenced: PBMCs. This TCR was sampled from a man aged 45-60 years in good health and CMV-seronegative. V usage is TRBV6-5 and J usage is TRBJ2-1; the match to TRBD1 covers 10 bases. The CDR3 reads CASRTGGAVNEQFF. The CDR3 nucleotides are TGTGCCAGCAGGACAGGGGGCGCGGTCAATGAGCAGTTCTTC.